This record concerns one TCR beta chain sequence. As yet, its antigen is unknown. The sample comes from a study of OX40 agonist ivuxolimab in advanced cancers. Study context: Given to patients was ivuxolimab, an agonistic anti-OX40 (CD134) antibody.

CDR1 and CDR2 from the germline V gene are SGHNT and YENEEA. V was clipped by 7 bases and J by 9 bases; unmatched bases: 14. This CDR3 region has 15 residues. Repertoires were generated with immunoSEQ multiplex PCR, while TCRdb's copy carries only in-frame clones and drops some. The repertoire holds around 94,000 clones, around 85% seen once, with 3.8% in the top ten. Broader study findings: Clonal expansion by week 6 occurred in CD4+ and CD8+ blood T cells (at 0.1 to 3.0 mg/kg).

With baseline, cycle 4 day 1, and cycle 7 day 1 as timepoints, blood was sampled. The clonotype was recovered from an adult with an advanced solid tumor such as melanoma, head and neck, liver or kidney cancer. The chain has TRBV11-3 and TRBJ2-1, with 8 bases lining up with TRBD1. The input for sequencing was CD4+ or CD8+ T cells sorted from blood, taken in a trial of the OX40 agonist ivuxolimab. CDR3 DNA: TGTGCCAGCACCTGCCGGGGACAGGCTTCTTCTGAGCAGTTCTTC. Its translation is CASTCRGQASSEQFF. The entire variable domain, with the rest obtained from reference TRBV11-3 and TRBJ2-1, is as follows: EAGVVQSPRYKIIEKKQPVAFWCNPISGHNTLYWYLQNLGQGPELLIRYENEEAVDDSQLPKDRFSAERLKGVDSTLKIQPAELGDSAVYLCASTCRGQASSEQFFGPGTRLTVL.